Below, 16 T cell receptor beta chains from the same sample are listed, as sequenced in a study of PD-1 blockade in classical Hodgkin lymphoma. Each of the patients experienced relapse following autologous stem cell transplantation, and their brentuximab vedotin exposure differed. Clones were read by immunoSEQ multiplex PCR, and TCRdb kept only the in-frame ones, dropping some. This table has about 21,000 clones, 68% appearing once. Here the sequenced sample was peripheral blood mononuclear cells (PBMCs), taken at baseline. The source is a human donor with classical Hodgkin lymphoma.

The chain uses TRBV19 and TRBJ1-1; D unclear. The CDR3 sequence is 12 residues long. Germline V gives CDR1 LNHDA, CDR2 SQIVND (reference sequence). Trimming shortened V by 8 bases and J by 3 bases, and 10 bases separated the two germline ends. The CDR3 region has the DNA TGTGCCAGTTCGACGGTATACACTGAAGCTTTCTTT. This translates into CASSTVYTEAFF. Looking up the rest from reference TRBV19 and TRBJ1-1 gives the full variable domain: DGGITQSPKYLFRKEGQNVTLSCEQNLNHDAMYWYRQDPGQGLRLIYYSQIVNDFQKGDIAEGYSVSREKKESFPLTVTSAQKNPTAFYLCASSTVYTEAFFGQGTRLTVV.

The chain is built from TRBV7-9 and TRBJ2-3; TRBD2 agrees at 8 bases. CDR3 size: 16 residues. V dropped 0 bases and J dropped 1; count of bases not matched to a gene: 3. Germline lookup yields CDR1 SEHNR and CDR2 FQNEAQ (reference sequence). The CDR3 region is CASSLAPSGRTDTQYF. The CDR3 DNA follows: TGTGCCAGCAGCTTAGCACCTAGCGGGCGCACAGATACGCAGTATTTT.

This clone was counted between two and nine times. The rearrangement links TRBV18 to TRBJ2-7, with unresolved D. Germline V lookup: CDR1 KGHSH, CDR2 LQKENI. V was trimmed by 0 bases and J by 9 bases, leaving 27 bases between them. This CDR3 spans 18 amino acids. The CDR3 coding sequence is TGTGCCAGCTCACCACCGGGCGGCAGAACTATGTCCCTACGAGGGCAGTACTTC. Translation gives CASSPPGGRTMSLRGQYF.

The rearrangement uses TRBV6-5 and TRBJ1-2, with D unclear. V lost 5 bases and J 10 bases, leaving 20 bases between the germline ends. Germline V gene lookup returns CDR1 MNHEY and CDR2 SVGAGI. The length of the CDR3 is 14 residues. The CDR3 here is CASSPRTTSGIYTF. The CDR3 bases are TGTGCCAGCAGTCCACGAACGACAAGTGGGATCTACACCTTC.

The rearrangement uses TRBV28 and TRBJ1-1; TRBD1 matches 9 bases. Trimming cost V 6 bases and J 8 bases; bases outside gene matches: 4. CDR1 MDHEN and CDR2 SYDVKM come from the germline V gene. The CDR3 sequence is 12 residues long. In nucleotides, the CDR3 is TGTGCCAGCAGACCGGGACAGGGCGAAGCTTTCTTT. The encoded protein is CASRPGQGEAFF.

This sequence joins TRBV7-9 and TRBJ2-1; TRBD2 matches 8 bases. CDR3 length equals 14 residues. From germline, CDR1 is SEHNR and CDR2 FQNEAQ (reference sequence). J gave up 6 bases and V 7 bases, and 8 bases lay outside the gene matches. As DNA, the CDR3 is TGTGCCAGCACCGAATTAGGACTAGCCAATGAGCAGTTCTTC. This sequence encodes CASTELGLANEQFF.

The CDR3 region has the DNA TGTGCCAGTAGTATAGTCAGGGGCCCCACAGATACGCAGTATTTT. Translation: CASSIVRGPTDTQYF. The rearrangement uses TRBV19 and TRBJ2-3; TRBD1 might be the D (6 bases). Germline V gene lookup returns CDR1 LNHDA and CDR2 SQIVND (reference sequence). V was pared by 1 base and J by 2 bases, with 10 bases between. CDR3 size: 15 residues.

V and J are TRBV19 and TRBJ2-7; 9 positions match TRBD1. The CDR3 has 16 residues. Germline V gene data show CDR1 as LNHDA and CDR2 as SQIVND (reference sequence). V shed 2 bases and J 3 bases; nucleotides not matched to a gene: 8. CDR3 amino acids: CASSIMGQGSGYEQYF. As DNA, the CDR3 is TGTGCCAGTAGTATAATGGGACAGGGATCCGGCTACGAGCAGTACTTC.

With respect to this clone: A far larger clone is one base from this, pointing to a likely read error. The DNA of the CDR3 is TGTGCCAGTAGTATAGCGGCAGGGCCCTACAAGCAGTACTTC. Protein sequence: CASSIAAGPYKQYF. This chain joins TRBV19 and TRBJ2-7, with D perhaps TRBD1 (5 bases). The CDR3 extends over 14 amino acids. Germline V gene data show CDR1 as LNHDA and CDR2 as SQIVND (reference sequence).

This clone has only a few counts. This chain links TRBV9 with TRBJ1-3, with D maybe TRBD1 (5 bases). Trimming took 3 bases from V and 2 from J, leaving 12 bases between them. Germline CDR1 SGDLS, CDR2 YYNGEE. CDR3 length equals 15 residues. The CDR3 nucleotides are TGTGCCAGCAGCGCCGGGGACGGCGCTGGAAACACCATATATTTT. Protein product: CASSAGDGAGNTIYF.

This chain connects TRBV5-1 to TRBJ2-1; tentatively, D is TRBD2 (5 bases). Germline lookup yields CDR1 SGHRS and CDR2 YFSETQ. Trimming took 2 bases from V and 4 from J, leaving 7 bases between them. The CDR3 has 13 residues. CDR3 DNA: TGCGCCAGCAGCTTTGGAGGTTACAATGAGCAGTTCTTC. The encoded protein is CASSFGGYNEQFF.

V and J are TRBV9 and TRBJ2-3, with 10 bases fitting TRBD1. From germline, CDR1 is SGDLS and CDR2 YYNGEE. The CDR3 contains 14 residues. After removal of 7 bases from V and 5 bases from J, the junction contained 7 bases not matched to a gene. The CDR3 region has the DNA TGTGCCAGCGCCGGGACAGGGGAGAAAGATACGCAGTATTTT. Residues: CASAGTGEKDTQYF.

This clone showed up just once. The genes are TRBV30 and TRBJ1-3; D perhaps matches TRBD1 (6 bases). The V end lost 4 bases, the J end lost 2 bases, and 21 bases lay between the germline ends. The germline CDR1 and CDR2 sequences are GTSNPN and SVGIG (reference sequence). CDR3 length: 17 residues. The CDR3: CAWMFPRGGSAGNTIYF. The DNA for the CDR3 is TGTGCCTGGATGTTCCCCAGGGGCGGATCGGCTGGAAACACCATATATTTT.

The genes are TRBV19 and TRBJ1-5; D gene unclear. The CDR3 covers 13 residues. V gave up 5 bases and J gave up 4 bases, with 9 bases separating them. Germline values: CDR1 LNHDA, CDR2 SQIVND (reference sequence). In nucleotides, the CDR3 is TGTGCCAGTAGTGAAGAGGGAAATCAGCCCCAGCATTTT. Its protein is CASSEEGNQPQHF.

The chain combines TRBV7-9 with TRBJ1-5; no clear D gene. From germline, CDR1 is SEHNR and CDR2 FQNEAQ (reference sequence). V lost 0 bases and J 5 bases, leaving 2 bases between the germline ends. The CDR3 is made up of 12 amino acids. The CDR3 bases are TGTGCCAGCAGCTTAGCCCATCAGCCCCAGCATTTT. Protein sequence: CASSLAHQPQHF.

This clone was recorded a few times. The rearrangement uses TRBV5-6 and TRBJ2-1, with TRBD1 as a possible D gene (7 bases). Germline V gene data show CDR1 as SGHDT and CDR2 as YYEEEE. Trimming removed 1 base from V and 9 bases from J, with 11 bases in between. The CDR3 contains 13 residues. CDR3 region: CASSLYRGGEQFF. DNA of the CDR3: TGTGCCAGCAGCTTGTACAGGGGAGGTGAGCAGTTCTTC.